The 7 T cell receptor beta chains in this list originate from one sample, sequenced in a study of PD-1 blockade in classical Hodgkin lymphoma. Every single patient, without exception, relapsed after autologous stem cell transplantation, and brentuximab vedotin exposure varied. Profiled with immunoSEQ multiplex PCR; TCRdb holds only in-frame clones, not every one. The sample carries about 24,000 clones, around 81% recorded once. The source was peripheral blood mononuclear cells (PBMCs), collected before the second cycle of nivolumab. These receptors all come from a human donor with classical Hodgkin lymphoma.

The chain recombines TRBV10-1 with TRBJ2-5; D might be TRBD1 (6 bases). The germline gives CDR1 WNHNN, CDR2 SYGVQD (reference sequence). V was clipped by 8 bases and J by 0 bases, with 13 bases between them. The CDR3 has 14 residues. Written as DNA, the CDR3 is TGCGCCAGCGAGAGCCGGGACAACCAAGAGACCCAGTACTTC. It yields the protein CASESRDNQETQYF.

The gene calls are TRBV7-9 and TRBJ2-6, with D perhaps TRBD1 or TRBD2 (5 bases each). Germline CDR1 reads SEHNR; CDR2 reads FQNEAQ (reference sequence). Deletions cut 5 bases from V and 4 bases from J, with 15 bases between. The CDR3 runs 16 residues. CDR3 in DNA: TGTGCCAGCAGCCGGGGCGAGGCCCAAGGGGCCAACGTCCTGACTTTC. Its protein is CASSRGEAQGANVLTF.

This chain links TRBV5-1 with TRBJ2-7, with D uncertain. Looked up from germline, CDR1 is SGHRS and CDR2 is YFSETQ. V gave up 0 bases and J gave up 0 bases, with 10 bases separating them. This CDR3 comprises 15 residues. The CDR3 sequence: CASSLVDGTSYEQYF. CDR3 in DNA: TGCGCCAGCAGCTTGGTTGACGGAACCTCCTACGAGCAGTACTTC.

The chain uses TRBV29-1 and TRBJ2-7; D is possibly TRBD1 (6 bases). V lost 6 bases and J 6 bases, leaving 21 bases between the germline ends. This CDR3 contains 14 residues. CDR1 is SQVTM and CDR2 is ANQGSEA in the germline V gene. This CDR3 is CSVKALGAPVEQYF. Written as DNA, the CDR3 is TGCAGCGTAAAGGCTCTGGGGGCGCCGGTCGAGCAGTACTTC.

CDR3 residues: CASSESSGGHNEQFF. DNA for the CDR3: TGTGCCAGCAGTGAATCTAGCGGGGGGCACAATGAGCAGTTCTTC. This chain joins TRBV6-1 and TRBJ2-1, with 11 bases identical to TRBD2. V shed 2 bases, J shed 5 bases, and the junction held 2 bases outside the gene matches. In germline, CDR1 is MNHNS, CDR2 SASEGT. The CDR3 contains 15 residues.

The J gene is TRBJ1-1, the V gene TRBV5-8; D not resolved. The germline gives CDR1 SGHTS, CDR2 YDEGEE. The CDR3 loop spans 12 amino acids. The V end lost 6 bases, the J end lost 7 bases, and 13 bases lay between the germline ends. The CDR3 region is CASTNPRNEAFF. For the CDR3, the DNA is TGTGCCAGCACCAACCCGCGAAATGAAGCTTTCTTT.

V and J are TRBV9 and TRBJ2-3; 8 bases map to TRBD2. The CDR3 sequence is 14 residues long. With V trimmed by 2 bases and J by 6 bases, 5 bases remained unmatched. Looked up from germline, CDR1 is SGDLS and CDR2 is YYNGEE. The CDR3 coding sequence is TGTGCCAGCAGCGTGAGCGGGAGCAGGGATACGCAGTATTTT. Its translation is CASSVSGSRDTQYF.